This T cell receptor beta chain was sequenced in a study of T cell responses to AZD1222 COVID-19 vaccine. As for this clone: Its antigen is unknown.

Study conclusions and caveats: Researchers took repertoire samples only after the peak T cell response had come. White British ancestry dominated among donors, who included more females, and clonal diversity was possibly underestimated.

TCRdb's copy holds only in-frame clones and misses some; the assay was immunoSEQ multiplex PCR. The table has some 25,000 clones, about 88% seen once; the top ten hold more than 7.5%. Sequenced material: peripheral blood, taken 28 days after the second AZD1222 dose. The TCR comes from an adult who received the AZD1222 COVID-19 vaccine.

The CDR3 is CASSGGLAGGGVNEQFF. DNA of the CDR3: TGTGCCAGCAGCGGGGGACTAGCGGGAGGTGGGGTCAATGAGCAGTTCTTC. The chain couples TRBV7-9 to TRBJ2-1; 15 nucleotides align to TRBD2. Germline CDR1 is SEHNR and CDR2 is FQNEAQ (reference sequence). CDR3 size: 17 residues. Germline trimming cut 5 bases from V and 6 bases from J; bases unmatched to any gene: 8.